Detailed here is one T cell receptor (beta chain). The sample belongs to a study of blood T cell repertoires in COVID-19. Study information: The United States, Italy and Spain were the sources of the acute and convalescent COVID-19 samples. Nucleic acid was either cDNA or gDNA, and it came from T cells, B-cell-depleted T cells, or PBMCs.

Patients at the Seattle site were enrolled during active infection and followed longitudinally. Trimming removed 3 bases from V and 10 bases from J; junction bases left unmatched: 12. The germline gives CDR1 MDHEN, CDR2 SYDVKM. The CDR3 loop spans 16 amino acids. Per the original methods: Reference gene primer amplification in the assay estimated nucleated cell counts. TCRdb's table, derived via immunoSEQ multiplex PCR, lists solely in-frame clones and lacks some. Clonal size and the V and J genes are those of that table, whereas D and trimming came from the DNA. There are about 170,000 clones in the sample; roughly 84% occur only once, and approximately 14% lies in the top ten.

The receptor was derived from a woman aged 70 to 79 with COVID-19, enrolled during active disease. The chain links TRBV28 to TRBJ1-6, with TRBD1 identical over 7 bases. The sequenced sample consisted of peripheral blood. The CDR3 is CASSFEGARSKSPLHF. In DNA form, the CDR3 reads TGTGCCAGCAGTTTTGAGGGGGCGCGGTCGAAATCACCCCTCCACTTT.